Listed below are T cell receptor beta chains from one sample, sequenced in a study of blood T cell repertoires in COVID-19. Some clones are missing from TCRdb's copy, which holds only in-frame ones; the method was immunoSEQ multiplex PCR. The sample includes approximately 260,000 clones, 80% to 95% of them seen just once. The sample was PBMCs or T cells enriched from blood (not recorded which). Source of these receptors: a woman in her late teens or twenties who had recovered from COVID-19. Each CDR3 is given with its conserved first and last residue. D genes are given only for firm matches. Clone size, where shown, is once, few, many, or a class for clones that have expanded.

v_gene	abundance	d_gene	len	j_gene	CDR3nt	CDR3aa
TRBV27	NA	NA	15	TRBJ1-1	TGTGCCAGCAGTTTATGGCGGCTTGTACACACTGAAGCTTTCTTT	CASSLWRLVHTEAFF
TRBV28	NA	TRBD2	13	TRBJ2-2	TGTGCCAGCAGTACACTAGCGACCGGGGAGCTGTTTTTT	CASSTLATGELFF
TRBV7-3	NA	TRBD2	15	TRBJ2-1	TGTGCCAGCAGCTCCGGCGGGAGTAACGACAATGAGCAGTTCTTC	CASSSGGSNDNEQFF
TRBV6-2/TRBV6-3	NA	NA	12	TRBJ1-5	TGTGCCAGCAGCCTGTACGGTCAGCCCCAGCATTTT	CASSLYGQPQHF
TRBV4-1	NA	NA	14	TRBJ1-2	TGCGCCAGCAGCCAAGTAATTGCAGACTATGGCTACACCTTC	CASSQVIADYGYTF
TRBV6-5	few	NA	14	TRBJ1-3	TGTCCTAAGCCCAGGGCCCCCTCTGGAAACACCATATATTTT	CPKPRAPSGNTIYF
TRBV7-8	few	TRBD1	15	TRBJ1-5	TGTGCCAGCAGCTCGTACCGGGACAGAAATCAGCCCCAGCATTTT	CASSSYRDRNQPQHF
TRBV3-1/TRBV3-2	NA	TRBD2	14	TRBJ2-3	TGTGCCAGCAGCCAAGGACTAGCGGGAGATACGCAGTATTTT	CASSQGLAGDTQYF
TRBV24-1	NA	NA	11	TRBJ2-7	TGTGCCACCAGTTTAGGGGGCGAGCAGTACTTC	CATSLGGEQYF
TRBV7-2	NA	NA	14	TRBJ1-5	TGTGCCAGCAGTAACTTCGGGGGGTTGCAGCCCCAGCATTTT	CASSNFGGLQPQHF
TRBV6-2/TRBV6-3	once	NA	16	TRBJ1-6	TGTGCCAGCAGTGACCGACCCCAGGGGATTTTTTCACCCCTCCACTTT	CASSDRPQGIFSPLHF
TRBV15	NA	TRBD1	17	TRBJ1-2	TGTGCCACCAGCCCGAACCTTGGACAGGGGGCGGGCTATGGCTACACCTTC	CATSPNLGQGAGYGYTF
TRBV27	NA	TRBD1	15	TRBJ1-5	TGTGCCAGCAGTTTTTTTGGACAGGGTAATCAGCCCCAGCATTTT	CASSFFGQGNQPQHF
TRBV5-4	NA	NA	12	TRBJ2-7	TGTGCCAGCAGTCAGGGTTTGAACGAGCAGTACTTC	CASSQGLNEQYF
TRBV19	NA	TRBD2	17	TRBJ2-2	TGTGCCAGTAGTATAGCTCTAGCGGGCCCGAACACCGGGGAGCTGTTTTTT	CASSIALAGPNTGELFF
TRBV4-3	once	TRBD1	14	TRBJ2-1	TGCGCCAGCAGCCAGGGACAGGGGAACAATGAGCAGTTCTTC	CASSQGQGNNEQFF
TRBV7-2	NA	NA	14	TRBJ2-7	TGTGCCAGCAGCCTATCGACAGGAACCTACGAGCAGTACTTC	CASSLSTGTYEQYF
TRBV10-3	NA	NA	14	TRBJ1-1	TGTGCCATCAGTGAGCCCGAGGTAAACGGGGTCGCTTTCTTT	CAISEPEVNGVAFF
TRBV7-2	few	TRBD1	15	TRBJ2-2	TGTGCCAGCAGCCGCAGGACAGGTGAAGCCGGGGAGCTGTTTTTT	CASSRRTGEAGELFF
TRBV3-1/TRBV3-2	NA	NA	14	TRBJ1-2	TGTGCCAGCAGCCAAGGACAGGAGGAGTATGGCTACACCTTC	CASSQGQEEYGYTF
TRBV12-3/TRBV12-4	NA	NA	11	TRBJ2-7	TGTGCCAGCAGTCCGGGGTACGAGCAGTACTTC	CASSPGYEQYF
TRBV6-4	NA	TRBD2	13	TRBJ2-1	TGTGCCAGCAGCCCACGGATAGCGGGAGGGCAGTTCTTC	CASSPRIAGGQFF
TRBV5-4	NA	NA	13	TRBJ1-1	TGTGCCAGCAGCTTGAAAGACAGCACTGAAGCTTTCTTT	CASSLKDSTEAFF
TRBV13	NA	NA	16	TRBJ2-3	TGTGCCAGCAGCTTAGGACTAGTGGGTGGCACAGATACGCAGTATTTT	CASSLGLVGGTDTQYF
TRBV24-1	NA	TRBD1	17	TRBJ2-2	TGTGCCACCAGTGATGAGGGTGCACAGGGGTACACCGGGGAGCTGTTTTTT	CATSDEGAQGYTGELFF
TRBV3-1/TRBV3-2	NA	NA	13	TRBJ1-2	TGTGCCAGCAGCCCCCGACAGGCGTATGGCTACACCTTC	CASSPRQAYGYTF
TRBV4-1	NA	TRBD1	16	TRBJ2-7	TGCGCCAGCAGCCAGTCCCCCGGGACAGGGCTCTACGAGCAGTACTTC	CASSQSPGTGLYEQYF
TRBV20-1	NA	NA	15	TRBJ2-3	TGCAGTGCTAGTCTCGAGGGAGTGTTTTCAGATACGCAGTATTTT	CSASLEGVFSDTQYF
TRBV28	NA	NA	15	TRBJ2-7	TGTGCCAGCAGTTTATCCCAGGTTCACGGATACGAGCAGTACTTC	CASSLSQVHGYEQYF
TRBV2	NA	TRBD1	15	TRBJ1-4	TGTGCCAGCAGTGAAACTAGGGGGCCTAATGAAAAACTGTTTTTT	CASSETRGPNEKLFF
TRBV12-3/TRBV12-4	NA	TRBD1	13	TRBJ1-2	TGTGCCAGCAGATCCGACAGGGGAAATGGCTACACCTTC	CASRSDRGNGYTF
TRBV7-7	NA	TRBD2	15	TRBJ2-2	TGTGCTAGCAGCTTTGCGGGAGGGGGCACCGGGGAGCTGTTTTTT	CASSFAGGGTGELFF
TRBV11-3	NA	NA	13	TRBJ2-7	TGTGCCAGCAGCCCAAACAGGGCCCACGAGCAGTACTTC	CASSPNRAHEQYF
TRBV27	NA	NA	12	TRBJ1-1	TGTGCCAGCAGCGCCACCCCGGGTAGGGCTTTCTTT	CASSATPGRAFF
TRBV11-3	NA	NA	14	TRBJ1-1	TGTGCCAGCAGCGCTAGTCCTATGAACACTGAAGCTTTCTTT	CASSASPMNTEAFF
TRBV7-2	NA	TRBD1	16	TRBJ1-2	TGTGCCAGCAGCCCGGACAGGGAGGGAGCTAACTATGGCTACACCTTC	CASSPDREGANYGYTF
TRBV7-9	NA	TRBD1	14	TRBJ1-5	TGTGCCAGCAGCCGGACAGGGAGCAATCAGCCCCAGCATTTT	CASSRTGSNQPQHF
TRBV6-2/TRBV6-3	NA	NA	16	TRBJ1-6	TGTGCCAGCAGTTACCAGGAACAGGTTTCCAATTCACCCCTCCACTTT	CASSYQEQVSNSPLHF
TRBV9	NA	NA	16	TRBJ2-5	TGTGCCAGCAGCGGAGGGGGCGGGGGGATCCAAGAGACCCAGTACTTC	CASSGGGGGIQETQYF
TRBV28	NA	NA	15	TRBJ1-5	TGTGCCAGCAGTTTAGAGGACAGTCATAATCAGCCCCAGCATTTT	CASSLEDSHNQPQHF
TRBV7-3	few	TRBD2	15	TRBJ2-2	TGTGCCAGCAGCACTTCGGGAGGGTTCACCGGGGAGCTGTTTTTT	CASSTSGGFTGELFF
TRBV5-1	NA	NA	15	TRBJ1-6	TGCGCCAGCAGCTTATCATCAGGGGCTCATTCACCCCTCCACTTT	CASSLSSGAHSPLHF
TRBV9	NA	TRBD2	15	TRBJ2-1	TGTGCCAGCAGCGTAGCGGGGGGAGACTACAATGAGCAGTTCTTC	CASSVAGGDYNEQFF
TRBV21-1	NA	NA	14	TRBJ1-2	TGTGCCAGCAGCAGGCATGAGGGGGCTTTTGGCTACACCTTC	CASSRHEGAFGYTF
TRBV7-9	few	NA	12	TRBJ1-4	TGTGCCCTCCTGTGGGGGGATGAAAAACTGTTTTTT	CALLWGDEKLFF
TRBV7-2	NA	TRBD1	16	TRBJ1-5	TGTGCCAGCAGCCCGGACAGGCCTTATAGCAATCAGCCCCAGCATTTT	CASSPDRPYSNQPQHF
TRBV9	NA	NA	14	TRBJ2-3	TGTGCCAGCAGCGTAATCCCCTCCGGGGATACGCAGTATTTT	CASSVIPSGDTQYF
TRBV7-9	NA	TRBD1	15	TRBJ1-5	TGTGCCAGCAGCGCATCGGGACAGACGAATCAGCCCCAGCATTTT	CASSASGQTNQPQHF
TRBV9	NA	NA	13	TRBJ1-5	TGTGCCAGCAGCGAGGGGGAGAGGCAGCCCCAGCATTTT	CASSEGERQPQHF
TRBV13	NA	TRBD1	14	TRBJ1-2	TGTGCCAGCAGCTCACGGGACAGGATCTATGGCTACACCTTC	CASSSRDRIYGYTF
TRBV21-1	NA	NA	15	TRBJ2-1	TGTGCCAGCAGGGTCGTTTCCTACCTCTACAATGAGCAGTTCTTC	CASRVVSYLYNEQFF
TRBV19	NA	NA	14	TRBJ1-5	TGTGCCAGTAGCCAGACAGGTTTGGATCAGCCCCAGCATTTT	CASSQTGLDQPQHF
TRBV7-6	NA	TRBD2	16	TRBJ2-2	TGTGCCAGCAGCTTAACCGGGACTATGAACACCGGGGAGCTGTTTTTT	CASSLTGTMNTGELFF
TRBV18	NA	NA	14	TRBJ1-1	TGTGCCAGCTCACCAAGCCGGACAGCTGATGAAGCTTTCTTT	CASSPSRTADEAFF
TRBV29-1	NA	TRBD1	15	TRBJ1-2	TGCAGCGTCACCACTGGACAGGGGGCGAACTATGGCTACACCTTC	CSVTTGQGANYGYTF